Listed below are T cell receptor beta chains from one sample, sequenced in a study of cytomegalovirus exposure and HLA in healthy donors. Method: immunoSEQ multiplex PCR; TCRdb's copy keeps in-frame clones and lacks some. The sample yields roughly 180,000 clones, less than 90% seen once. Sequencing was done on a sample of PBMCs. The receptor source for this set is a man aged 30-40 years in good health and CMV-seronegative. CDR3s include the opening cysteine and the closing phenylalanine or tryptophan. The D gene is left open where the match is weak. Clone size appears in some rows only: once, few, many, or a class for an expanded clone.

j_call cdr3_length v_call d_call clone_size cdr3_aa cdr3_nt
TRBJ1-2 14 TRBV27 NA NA CASSLRGASVGYTF TGTGCCAGCAGTTTACGGGGGGCATCGGTTGGCTACACCTTC
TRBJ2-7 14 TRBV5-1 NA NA CASSLVPVTYEQYF TGCGCCAGCAGCTTGGTTCCGGTAACTTACGAGCAGTACTTC
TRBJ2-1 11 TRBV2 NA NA CASSRDRKQFF TGTGCCAGCAGTCGCGACAGGAAGCAGTTCTTC
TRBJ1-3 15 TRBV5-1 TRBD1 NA CASSWDRGSGNTIYF TGCGCCAGCAGCTGGGACAGGGGTTCTGGAAACACCATATATTTT
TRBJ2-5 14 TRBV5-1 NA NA CASSLGQGGGDRYF TGCGCCAGCAGCTTGGGACAGGGAGGTGGGGATCGGTACTTC
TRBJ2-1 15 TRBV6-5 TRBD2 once CASSLGLAGVNEQFF TGTGCCAGCAGCCTAGGACTAGCGGGAGTCAATGAGCAGTTCTTC
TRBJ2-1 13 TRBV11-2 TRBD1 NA CASSLGQGYEQFF TGTGCCAGCAGCTTGGGACAGGGTTATGAGCAGTTCTTC
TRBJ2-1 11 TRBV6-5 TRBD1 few CASRIGTGRFF TGTGCCAGCAGGATCGGGACAGGGCGGTTCTTC
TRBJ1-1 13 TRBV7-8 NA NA CASSLAGRAEAFF TGTGCCAGCAGCTTAGCGGGCAGGGCTGAAGCTTTCTTT
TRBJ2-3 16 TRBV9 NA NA CASSVGGSRVTDTQYF TGTGCCAGCAGCGTAGGTGGTAGCAGAGTCACAGATACGCAGTATTTT
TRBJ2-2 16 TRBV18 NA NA CASSPEIGHYTGELFF TGTGCCAGCTCACCTGAGATCGGACATTACACCGGGGAGCTGTTTTTT
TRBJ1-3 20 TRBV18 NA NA CASSPPDMAPGPVSGNTIYF TGTGCCAGCTCACCACCGGATATGGCCCCAGGGCCCGTCTCTGGAAACACCATATATTTT
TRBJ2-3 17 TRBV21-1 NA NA CASSKDASGRIGDTQYF TGTGCCAGCAGCAAAGATGCTAGCGGGAGGATTGGGGATACGCAGTATTTT
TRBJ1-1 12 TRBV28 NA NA CASSLNPGRAFF TGTGCCAGCAGTCTAAACCCCGGTCGGGCTTTCTTT
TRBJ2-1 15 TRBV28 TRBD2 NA CASRASGGDYNEQFF TGTGCCAGCAGAGCTAGCGGGGGAGATTACAATGAGCAGTTCTTC
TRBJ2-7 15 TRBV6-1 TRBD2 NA CASSEYSGSPYEQYF TGTGCCAGCAGTGAATATAGCGGGAGCCCCTACGAGCAGTACTTC
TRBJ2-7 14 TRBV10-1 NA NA CASSEDTNPYEQYF TGCGCCAGCAGTGAGGACACCAACCCCTACGAGCAGTACTTC
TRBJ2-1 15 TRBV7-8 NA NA CASSLDGAANNEQFF TGTGCCAGCAGCTTAGATGGCGCGGCGAACAATGAGCAGTTCTTC
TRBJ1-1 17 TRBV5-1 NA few CASSFLQAPAGNTEAFF TGCGCCAGCAGCTTCCTACAGGCCCCTGCCGGGAACACTGAAGCTTTCTTT
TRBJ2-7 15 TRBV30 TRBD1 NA CAWSGSGTVLYGQYF TGTGCCTGGAGTGGATCCGGGACAGTTCTTTACGGGCAGTACTTC
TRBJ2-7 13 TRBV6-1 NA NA CASSDLGDYEQYF TGTGCCAGCAGTGATTTAGGGGACTACGAGCAGTACTTC
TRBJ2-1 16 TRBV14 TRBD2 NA CASSPWGLAGEYEQFF TGTGCCAGCAGCCCTTGGGGACTAGCGGGAGAATATGAGCAGTTCTTC
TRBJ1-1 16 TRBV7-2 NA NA CASSLADPTIYTEAFF TGTGCCAGCAGCTTAGCGGACCCGACTATTTACACTGAAGCTTTCTTT
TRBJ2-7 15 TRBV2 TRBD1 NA CASSGITGDPYEQYF TGTGCCAGCAGTGGGATTACAGGGGACCCCTACGAGCAGTACTTC
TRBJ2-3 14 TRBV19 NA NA CASRTERGTDTQYF TGTGCCAGTAGGACGGAGAGGGGCACAGATACGCAGTATTTT
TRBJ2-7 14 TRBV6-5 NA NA CASTAPSGYHEQYF TGTGCCAGCACCGCCCCCTCCGGGTACCACGAGCAGTACTTC
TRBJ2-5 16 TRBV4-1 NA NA CASSAPTERYQETQYF TGCGCCAGCAGCGCACCGACAGAACGGTACCAAGAGACCCAGTACTTC
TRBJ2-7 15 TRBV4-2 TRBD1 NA CASSQDPGQTYEQYF TGTGCCAGCAGCCAAGATCCGGGACAGACCTACGAGCAGTACTTC
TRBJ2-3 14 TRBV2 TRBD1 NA CASSGLTGGDTQYF TGTGCCAGCAGTGGCCTTACAGGGGGAGATACGCAGTATTTT
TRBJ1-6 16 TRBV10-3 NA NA CAIKGEQGSYNSPLHF TGTGCCATCAAAGGGGAACAGGGCTCCTATAATTCACCCCTCCACTTT
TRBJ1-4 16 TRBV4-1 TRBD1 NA CASSPRGTADNEKLFF TGCGCCAGCAGCCCTAGGGGGACAGCGGATAATGAAAAACTGTTTTTT
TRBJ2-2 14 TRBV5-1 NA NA CASSLQGNTGELFF TGCGCCAGCTCCTTGCAGGGGAACACCGGGGAGCTGTTTTTT
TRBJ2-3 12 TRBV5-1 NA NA CASSLVSDTQYF TGCGCCAGCAGCTTGGTCTCAGATACGCAGTATTTT
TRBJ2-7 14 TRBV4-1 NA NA CASSQERSSYEQYF TGCGCCAGCAGCCAAGAGAGGAGCTCCTACGAGCAGTACTTC
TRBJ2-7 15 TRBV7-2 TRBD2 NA CASSIQGLAGYEQYF TGTGCCAGCAGCATACAAGGACTAGCGGGCTACGAGCAGTACTTC